The 23 T cell receptor beta chains given below trace back to one sample, sequenced in a study of blood T cell repertoires in COVID-19. Sequencing was performed with immunoSEQ multiplex PCR; in TCRdb, only in-frame clones are kept and a portion is missing. The data hold around 50,000 clones, with roughly 80% observed a single time. Material for sequencing was PBMCs or T cells enriched from blood (not recorded which). These receptors came from a woman aged 45-65 years with acute COVID-19.

The V gene is TRBV21-1, the J gene TRBJ1-6; the D segment call TRBD1 is taken from the table without a DNA check. TRBV21-1 is labeled a pseudogene. The CDR3 runs to 16 residues. CDR3 region: CASSGSDRRMESPLHF. In nucleotides, the CDR3 is TGTGCCAGCAGCGGATCGGACAGGCGTATGGAATCACCCCTCCACTTT.

This clone has just a few counts. The CDR3 DNA follows: TGTGCCAGCAGCCCGGGCGCCTCTAGCGCAGTTTTTCAAGAGACCCAGTACTTC. Translation gives CASSPGASSAVFQETQYF. V usage is TRBV7-6 and J usage is TRBJ2-5, with D possibly TRBD2 on 6 matching bases. Looked up from germline, CDR1 is SGHVS and CDR2 is FNYEAQ. Trimming pared 5 bases from V and 2 bases from J, leaving 24 bases between. The CDR3 runs to 18 residues.

The V call is TRBV28, the J call TRBJ2-1; the match to TRBD2 covers 14 bases. The V and J ends lost 5 bases and 15 bases, in that order; junction bases with no gene match: 9. CDR3 length equals 14 residues. The germline gives CDR1 MDHEN, CDR2 SYDVKM. The CDR3 protein is CASSGLAGGSGRFF. The CDR3 nucleotides are TGTGCCAGCAGTGGACTAGCGGGGGGCAGTGGACGGTTCTTC.

This clone was counted a few times. The chain links TRBV20-1 to TRBJ2-4; TRBD2 aligns across 7 bases. With V trimmed by 3 bases and J by 4 bases, 9 bases remained unmatched. The V gene's germline CDR1 is DFQATT and CDR2 SNEGSKA (reference sequence). The CDR3 length is 15 residues. CDR3 loop: CSASDPSGVKNIQYF. CDR3 nucleotide sequence: TGCAGTGCTAGTGATCCCAGCGGGGTTAAAAACATTCAGTACTTC.

This chain connects TRBV11-2 to TRBJ1-6; D gene uncertain. CDR3 length equals 15 residues. Per the germline V gene, CDR1 is SGHAT and CDR2 is FQNNGV. V was trimmed by 3 bases and J by 7 bases, leaving 13 bases between them. Here the CDR3 DNA reads TGTGCCAGCAGCTTCAGCGGGAGTTGGAATTCACCCCTCCACTTT. It yields the protein CASSFSGSWNSPLHF.

This clone occurred a few times. The rearrangement uses TRBV27 and TRBJ2-5; 8 nucleotides align to TRBD1. The junction had 7 bases not matched to a gene; V was cut back by 5 bases and J by 5 bases. The CDR3 is 14 amino acids. Per germline, CDR1 MNHEY and CDR2 SMNVEV (reference sequence). Here the CDR3 reads CASSRQGSFETQYF. In DNA form, the CDR3 reads TGTGCCAGCAGTAGACAGGGGAGCTTCGAGACCCAGTACTTC.

The gene calls are TRBV11-2 and TRBJ2-2, with 8 bases lining up with TRBD1. V was pared by 5 bases and J by 5 bases, with 13 bases of the junction left unmatched. Germline CDR1 is SGHAT and CDR2 is FQNNGV. CDR3 size: 17 residues. DNA of the CDR3: TGTGCCAGCAGCGCCTACCTCGCTCAGGGGGCGACCGGGGAGCTGTTTTTT. The encoded protein is CASSAYLAQGATGELFF.

The chain recombines TRBV19 with TRBJ2-4, with TRBD2 matching 10 bases. The CDR3 consists of 14 residues. The germline V gene encodes CDR1 LNHDA and CDR2 SQIVND (reference sequence). Losses at the gene ends were 5 bases for V and 8 bases for J; bases not matched to a gene: 6. CDR3 region: CASSYILAGDIQYF. CDR3 bases: TGTGCCAGTAGTTATATTCTAGCGGGGGACATTCAGTACTTC.

This chain joins TRBV2 and TRBJ1-5; TRBD1 matches at 7 bases. The V gene end was trimmed by 4 bases and the J gene end by 0 bases; junction bases not matched to a gene: 9. Germline CDR1 reads SNHLY; CDR2 reads FYNNEI. This CDR3 contains 17 residues. This CDR3 is CASSGRGQPYSNQPQHF. In nucleotides, the CDR3 is TGTGCCAGCAGTGGGAGGGGACAGCCGTATAGCAATCAGCCCCAGCATTTT.

The gene calls are TRBV6-5 and TRBJ2-5; 8 bases align to TRBD2. The CDR3 consists of 15 residues. CDR1 and CDR2 (germline): MNHEY, SVGAGI. Losses at the gene ends were 3 bases for V and 5 bases for J; bases not matched to a gene: 8. CDR3 region: CASSYPRGAGETQYF. CDR3 DNA: TGTGCCAGCAGTTATCCGCGGGGGGCCGGGGAGACCCAGTACTTC.

The sample holds one count of this clone. This sequence joins TRBV6-4 and TRBJ2-2, with D possibly being TRBD2 (6 bases). Per germline, CDR1 MRHNA and CDR2 SNTAGT. The CDR3 runs 14 residues. V was pared by 3 bases and J by 7 bases, with 12 bases between. CDR3 coding DNA: TGTGCCAGCAGTGAGGGCGGGGATGTCGGGGAGCTGTTTTTT. Translated, it gives CASSEGGDVGELFF.

This clone was seen once. The chain links TRBV5-1 to TRBJ1-4, with TRBD1 matching 8 bases. Germline V gene sequence: CDR1 SGHRS, CDR2 YFSETQ. This CDR3 has 14 residues. J was trimmed by 3 bases and V by 3 bases; bases with no gene match: 1. The CDR3 DNA reads TGCGCCAGCAGCTCGGGACAGGCTAATGAAAAACTGTTTTTT. Translated, it gives CASSSGQANEKLFF.

This chain links TRBV7-3 with TRBJ1-2; D not certain. Between the trimmed V and J ends, which lost 1 base and 3 bases, there was a span of 6 bases. Germline V gene lookup returns CDR1 SGHTA and CDR2 FQGTGA. CDR3 length: 13 residues. The CDR3 bases are TGTGCCAGCAGCTTAAATCCGTACTATGGCTACACCTTC. Translating it yields CASSLNPYYGYTF.

The chain links TRBV2 to TRBJ2-7, with D possibly TRBD1 on 6 matching bases. In germline, CDR1 is SNHLY, CDR2 FYNNEI. CDR3 length: 12 residues. V gave up 6 bases and J gave up 3 bases, with 9 bases separating them. CDR3 coding DNA: TGTGCCAGCAGCAAGGACAGCTACGAGCAGTACTTC. Translating gives CASSKDSYEQYF.

The chain has TRBV6-1 and TRBJ2-3; TRBD2 matches at 10 bases. The CDR3 is made up of 16 amino acids. CDR1 and CDR2 from the germline V gene are MNHNS and SASEGT. With 3 bases clipped from V and 4 bases from J, the junction kept 7 bases outside the gene matches. The DNA of the CDR3 is TGTGCCAGCAGTGAGTCAGCGGGGGGGCGATCAGATACGCAGTATTTT. It is translated as CASSESAGGRSDTQYF.

This clone was observed a handful of times. The chain couples TRBV7-2 to TRBJ2-7, with 9 positions matching TRBD1. Germline CDR1 and CDR2: SGHTA and FQGNSA. Unmatched junction bases numbered 6, after V lost 2 bases and J lost 7 bases. The CDR3 consists of 14 residues. CDR3 in DNA: TGTGCCAGCAGCTTACAACAGGGGGCGCGGGAGCAGTACTTC. Encoded protein: CASSLQQGAREQYF.

This sequence joins TRBV7-8 and TRBJ2-2; D is perhaps TRBD1 (6 bases). With 3 bases removed from V and 3 bases from J, the gap between germline ends came to 8 bases. The CDR3 extends over 14 amino acids. Germline-derived CDR1 and CDR2 are SGHVS and FQNEAQ. In DNA form, the CDR3 reads TGTGCCAGCAGCTTCAGGGGAGACACCGGGGAGCTGTTTTTT. Translated, it gives CASSFRGDTGELFF.

This chain connects TRBV2 to TRBJ1-5, with 7 bases identical to TRBD1. Trimming at V came to 6 bases and at J to 4 bases, leaving 9 bases not matched to a gene. Germline-derived CDR1 and CDR2 are SNHLY and FYNNEI. The CDR3 loop spans 15 amino acids. For the CDR3, the DNA is TGTGCCAGCAGGGAGAGGACAGGCCTTAATCAGCCCCAGCATTTT. It specifies CASRERTGLNQPQHF.

This clone was counted a single time. The chain uses TRBV30 and TRBJ1-2, with D unresolved. The CDR3 has 12 amino acids. Trimming took off 7 bases at V and 2 bases at J, with 11 bases between the two ends. Germline assignment: CDR1 GTSNPN and CDR2 SVGIG (reference sequence). The CDR3 region has the DNA TGTGCCTTAACCGGAGGAAACTATGGCTACACCTTC. Translating it yields CALTGGNYGYTF.

The CDR3 loop is CASSQTDTYEQYF. The CDR3 coding sequence is TGCGCCAGCAGCCAAACAGATACCTACGAGCAGTACTTC. The chain uses TRBV4-1 and TRBJ2-7; no reliable D call. This CDR3 has 13 residues. In germline, CDR1 is MGHRA, CDR2 YSYEKL. V lost 2 bases, J lost 2 bases, and 7 bases lay in between.

This clone has a single count. The rearrangement uses TRBV18 and TRBJ1-4, with TRBD1 as a possible D gene (6 bases). V shed 3 bases and J shed 5 bases, with 7 bases lying between them. Germline-derived CDR1 and CDR2 are KGHSH and LQKENI. The CDR3 length is 13 residues. The CDR3 nucleotides are TGTGCCAGCTCACCCCAGGGGAATGAAAAACTGTTTTTT. Translated: CASSPQGNEKLFF.

The J gene is TRBJ2-3, the V gene TRBV10-3, with 16 bases aligning to TRBD2. CDR1 and CDR2 (germline): ENHRY, SYGVKD. After removal of 6 bases from V and 1 base from J, the junction contained 4 bases not matched to a gene. The CDR3 consists of 17 residues. CDR3 bases: TGTGCCATCAGACCCGGGACTAGCGGGGGGGGCACAGATACGCAGTATTTT. It codes for CAIRPGTSGGGTDTQYF.

This chain connects TRBV5-1 to TRBJ2-5; TRBD1 agrees at 10 bases. CDR1 SGHRS and CDR2 YFSETQ come from the germline V gene. J was trimmed by 4 bases and V by 4 bases; bases with no gene match: 7. CDR3 length: 15 amino acids. CDR3 region: CASSPGDRGPETQYF. As DNA, the CDR3 is TGCGCCAGCAGCCCTGGGGACAGGGGCCCAGAGACCCAGTACTTC.